The next 17 T cell receptor beta chains were all read from a single sample in a study of blood T cell repertoires in COVID-19. Assay: immunoSEQ multiplex PCR; the TCRdb copy retains only in-frame clones and omits some. The table lists 140,000 to 150,000 clones, 75% to 90% of them singletons, with 40% to 55% in the top ten. Sequenced: peripheral blood. Receptors originate from a human donor in a cohort sampled during active COVID-19.

CDR3 amino acids: CAPRGDNQSFYNEQFF. The CDR3 bases are TGTGCCCCTCGAGGGGACAACCAAAGTTTCTACAATGAGCAGTTCTTC. The J gene is TRBJ2-1, the V gene TRBV6-4, with TRBD1 as a possible D gene (6 bases). The V end lost 11 bases, the J end lost 3 bases, and 23 bases lay between the germline ends. CDR1 is MRHNA and CDR2 is SNTAGT in the germline V gene. The CDR3 spans 16 residues.

This rearrangement joins TRBV6-5 to TRBJ1-2, with D perhaps TRBD1 (6 bases). V was trimmed by 6 bases and J by 7 bases, leaving 21 bases between them. Germline CDR1 reads MNHEY; CDR2 reads SVGAGI. This CDR3 is 15 amino acids long. CDR3 protein: CASSPNNIDRTGYTF. The DNA of the CDR3 is TGTGCCAGCAGCCCAAATAATATAGACAGGACTGGCTACACCTTC.

J is TRBJ1-3 and V is TRBV6-6; D uncertain. There are 15 residues in the CDR3. The V and J ends lost 7 bases and 2 bases respectively, with 15 bases between them. Per the germline V gene, CDR1 is MNHNY and CDR2 is SVGAGI (reference sequence). CDR3: CASNLGGLTGNTIYF. In DNA, the CDR3 is TGTGCCAGCAACCTGGGAGGGCTAACTGGAAACACCATATATTTT.

This clone turned up a few times. The chain couples TRBV7-9 to TRBJ1-1; the D is unclear. The V gene lost 5 bases and the J gene lost 0 bases, with 7 bases spanning the gap. This CDR3 contains 13 residues. CDR1 is SEHNR and CDR2 is FQNEAQ in the germline V gene (reference sequence). The CDR3 reads CASSPQMNTEAFF. As DNA, the CDR3 is TGTGCCAGCAGCCCCCAGATGAACACTGAAGCTTTCTTT.

The V gene is TRBV4-2, the J gene TRBJ1-1, with 7 bases matching TRBD1. The V gene's germline CDR1 is LGHNA and CDR2 YNFKEQ. Trimming took 2 bases from V and 5 from J; bases not matched to a gene: 5. There are 14 residues in the CDR3. For the CDR3, the DNA is TGTGCCAGCAGCCAATCTACAGGGGTAACTGAAGCTTTCTTT. It is translated as CASSQSTGVTEAFF.

This rearrangement joins TRBV12-3 or TRBV12-4 to TRBJ1-5, with D uncertain. Trimming pared 8 bases from V and 7 bases from J, leaving 12 bases between. The CDR3 totals 12 residues. The CDR3 loop reads CASREGLQPQHF. CDR3 coding DNA: TGTGCCAGCCGGGAAGGGTTGCAGCCCCAGCATTTT.

V is TRBV2 and J is TRBJ2-3, with D uncertain. V was cut by 7 bases and J by 4 bases, with 6 bases left in between. From germline, CDR1 is SNHLY and CDR2 FYNNEI. The length of the CDR3 is 11 residues. CDR3 region: CASMSADTQYF. The CDR3 DNA is TGTGCCAGCATGAGCGCAGATACGCAGTATTTT.

Only one count was recorded for this clone. The chain employs TRBV15 and TRBJ1-5; D uncertain. CDR3 length: 13 amino acids. The ends were cut back, 4 bases at V and 8 bases at J, with 12 bases in the middle. Germline V gene lookup returns CDR1 LNHNV and CDR2 YYDKDF (reference sequence). In DNA form, the CDR3 reads TGTGCCACCAGCACCCCACTGGGAGAGCCCCAGCATTTT. It is translated as CATSTPLGEPQHF. The full variable domain, with the rest looked up from reference TRBV15 and TRBJ1-5, is DAMVIQNPRYQVTQFGKPVTLSCSQTLNHNVMYWYQQKSSQAPKLLFHYYDKDFNNEADTPDNFQSRRPNTSFCFLDIRSPGLGDTAMYLCATSTPLGEPQHFGDGTRLSIL.

DNA of the CDR3: TGCAGCGTTGAAGCCGGACAGGGGAGTATGGACGAGCAGTACTTC. Protein product: CSVEAGQGSMDEQYF. The chain is built from TRBV29-1 and TRBJ2-7; 9 bases align to TRBD1. The CDR3 is 15 residues long. The germline V gene has CDR1 SQVTM and CDR2 ANQGSEA. The V and J ends lost 1 base and 5 bases, in that order; junction bases with no gene match: 9.

The chain joins TRBV9 to TRBJ2-1; tentatively, D is TRBD2 (6 bases). Germline V gene data show CDR1 as SGDLS and CDR2 as YYNGEE. Trimming left V 4 bases short and J 3 bases short, with 17 bases between. The CDR3 is 16 amino acids. The CDR3 is CASSYGLGGDYNEQFF. The DNA for the CDR3 is TGTGCCAGCAGCTACGGACTTGGCGGGGACTACAATGAGCAGTTCTTC. Together with reference TRBV9 and TRBJ2-1, the CDR3 gives the full variable domain: DSGVTQTPKHLITATGQRVTLRCSPRSGDLSVYWYQQSLDQGLQFLIQYYNGEERAKGNILERFSAQQFPDLHSELNLSSLELGDSALYFCASSYGLGGDYNEQFFGPGTRLTVL.

The V and J genes are TRBV18 and TRBJ1-3, with D possibly TRBD1 on 6 matching bases. V was trimmed by 6 bases and J by 4 bases, leaving 22 bases between them. Germline V CDR1 and CDR2: KGHSH, LQKENI. The CDR3 has 17 residues. The DNA for the CDR3 is TGTGCCAGCTCTCCTGGAGACAGGCCTAAAGGAGGAAACACCATATATTTT. Amino acids: CASSPGDRPKGGNTIYF.

The chain uses TRBV5-1 and TRBJ1-1; TRBD1 matches 10 bases. Trimming cost V 5 bases and J 3 bases; bases outside gene matches: 4. The CDR3 is made up of 14 amino acids. CDR1 and CDR2 (germline): SGHRS, YFSETQ. The CDR3 nucleotides are TGCGCCAGCAGACCCGGACAGGGGGACACTGAAGCTTTCTTT. Translated, it gives CASRPGQGDTEAFF. Based on the CDR3 plus reference TRBV5-1 and TRBJ1-1, the full variable domain is KAGVTQTPRYLIKTRGQQVTLSCSPISGHRSVSWYQQTPGQGLQFLFEYFSETQRNKGNFPGRFSGRQFSNSRSEMNVSTLELGDSALYLCASRPGQGDTEAFFGQGTRLTVV.

A single count supports this clone. The chain joins TRBV7-3 to TRBJ2-6; 7 bases agree with TRBD1. The germline V gene has CDR1 SGHTA and CDR2 FQGTGA. J gave up 2 bases and V 5 bases, and 3 bases lay outside the gene matches. This CDR3 region has 15 residues. The CDR3 reads CASSQTGTGANVLTF. CDR3 nucleotides: TGTGCCAGCAGCCAGACAGGGACTGGGGCCAACGTCCTGACTTTC.

The chain recombines TRBV19 with TRBJ1-4, with a weak D call TRBD1 (5 bases). The CDR3 consists of 14 residues. V lost 7 bases to trimming and J lost 1 base, with 10 bases between them. CDR1 LNHDA and CDR2 SQIVND come from the germline V gene (reference sequence). The CDR3 DNA reads TGTGCCAGTACCCAGGGACTAACTAATGAAAAACTGTTTTTT. It codes for CASTQGLTNEKLFF.

The gene calls are TRBV6-5 and TRBJ2-1, with 8 bases aligning to TRBD2. The V and J ends lost 6 bases and 7 bases, in that order; junction bases with no gene match: 8. The CDR3 contains 14 residues. CDR1 is MNHEY, CDR2 SVGAGI, per germline. CDR3 in DNA: TGTGCCAGCAGCCCGGGACTAGTGGTGAATGAGCAGTTCTTC. It translates to CASSPGLVVNEQFF.

This clone has only one observation. The V gene is TRBV7-9, the J gene TRBJ1-2, with 8 bases aligning to TRBD1. CDR3 length: 15 residues. J lost 4 bases, V lost 0 bases, and 4 bases had no gene match. Per the germline V gene, CDR1 is SEHNR and CDR2 is FQNEAQ (reference sequence). CDR3 sequence: CASSLASTGGYGYTF. Here the CDR3 DNA reads TGTGCCAGCAGCTTAGCATCAACAGGGGGCTATGGCTACACCTTC.

J is TRBJ1-1 and V is TRBV5-4, with D hard to call. The CDR3 loop spans 13 amino acids. V was cut by 1 base and J by 3 bases, with 7 bases left in between. CDR1 is SGHNT and CDR2 is YYREEE in the germline V gene (reference sequence). In nucleotides, the CDR3 is TGTGCCAGCAGCTTGCAGACTTACACTGAAGCTTTCTTT. Protein sequence: CASSLQTYTEAFF.